This TCR beta chain was captured by sequencing in a study of graft-versus-host responses after intestinal transplantation. This CDR3 is 15 amino acids long. Germline V gene sequence: CDR1 LNHNV, CDR2 YYDKDF (reference sequence). V gave up 9 bases and J gave up 6 bases; unmatched junction bases: 12. TCRdb's table, derived via immunoSEQ multiplex PCR, lists solely in-frame clones and lacks some. This repertoire shows roughly 120,000 clones, just over 90% found once; its top ten account for roughly 0.2%. Worth noting for this clone: The antigen is not known.

Sequences were derived from unstimulated CD4+ T cells sorted from spleen or lymph node cells, sampled before intestinal transplant. V gene TRBV15 combines with J gene TRBJ2-3, with TRBD2 matching over 10 bases. The receptor comes from a human donor who received an intestinal transplant. The CDR3 DNA reads TGTGCCACTCAGAATCTAGCGGGAGTATTCGATACGCAGTATTTT. It codes for CATQNLAGVFDTQYF.